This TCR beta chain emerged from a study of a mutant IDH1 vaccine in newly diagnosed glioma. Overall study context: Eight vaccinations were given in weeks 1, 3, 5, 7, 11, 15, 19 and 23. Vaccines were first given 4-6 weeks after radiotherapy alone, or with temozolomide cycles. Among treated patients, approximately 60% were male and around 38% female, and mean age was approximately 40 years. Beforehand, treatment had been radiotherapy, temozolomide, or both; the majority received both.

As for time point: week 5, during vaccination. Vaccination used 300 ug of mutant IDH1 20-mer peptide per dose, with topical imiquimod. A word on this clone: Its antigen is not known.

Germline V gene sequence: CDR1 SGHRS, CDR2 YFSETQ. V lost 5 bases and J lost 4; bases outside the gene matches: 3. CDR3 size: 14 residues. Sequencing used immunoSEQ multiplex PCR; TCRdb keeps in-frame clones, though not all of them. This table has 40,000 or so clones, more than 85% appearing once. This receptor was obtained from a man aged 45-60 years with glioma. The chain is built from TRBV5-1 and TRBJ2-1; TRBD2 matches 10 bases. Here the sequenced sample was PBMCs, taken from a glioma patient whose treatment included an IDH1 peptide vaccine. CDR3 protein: CASRAGGLYNEQFF. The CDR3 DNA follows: TGCGCCAGCAGAGCGGGAGGGTTGTACAATGAGCAGTTCTTC.